These 21 T cell receptor delta chains originate from one sample sequenced in a study of DNA immune sequencing with unique molecular identifiers. All 8 TRDV and 4 TRDJ genes were targeted in 32-plex amplification of genomic DNA. The library had 12-nucleotide UMIs introduced over around 3 barcoding cycles, then a second adapter PCR. TCRdb redid the clone calls on the multiplex PCR reads with CATT. This sample has more than 600 delta-chain clones, with under 4% found just once. The specimen was gamma-delta T cells from PBMCs. The source of these receptors is a human donor in good health.

Remarks on this clone: A read error is likely here: a far larger clone is one base away. The sample contains more than one DNA sequence encoding this CDR3. The chain is built from TRDV2 and TRDJ1; 10 bases line up with TRDD3. This CDR3 comprises 16 residues. Germline V CDR1 and CDR2: GEAIGNYY, EKD. The CDR3 region has the DNA TGTGCGTGTGACGGAATGGGGGATACTAAGGTCGATAAACTCATCTTT. Its protein product is CACDGMGDTKVDKLIF.

Details on this clone: The translation of this DNA and the TCRdb protein of a much larger clone differ at residue 4, probably owing to a read error; the protein shown here is translated from the DNA. The chain carries TRDV2 and TRDJ1; TRDD3 aligns across 9 bases. The CDR3 runs 19 residues. The V segment lost 5 bases and the J segment 1 base; nucleotides outside the gene matches: 19. Germline values: CDR1 GEAIGNYY, CDR2 EKD. The CDR3: CACVPIALGGYRGTDKLIF. The DNA of the CDR3 is TGTGCCTGTGTCCCCATAGCGCTCGGGGGATACCGGGGCACCGATAAACTCATCTTT.

In its sample, this clone is large. The chain couples TRDV2 to TRDJ3; 10 bases line up with TRDD3. J was trimmed by 2 bases and V by 0 bases; bases with no gene match: 12. Germline V gives CDR1 GEAIGNYY, CDR2 EKD. The CDR3 sequence is 21 residues long. The CDR3 DNA reads TGTGCCTGTGACACCGGATGGGGGATACCAGACCGCCCCTGGGACACCCGACAGATGTTTTTC. It is translated as CACDTGWGIPDRPWDTRQMFF.

This clone was seen a handful of times. This may be a read error, as it is one base from a much larger clone. Other DNA sequences in the same sample also yield this CDR3. The chain has TRDV2 and TRDJ3; D could derive from TRDD2 or TRDD3 (5 bases each). The CDR3 covers 20 residues. The V gene's germline CDR1 is GEAIGNYY and CDR2 EKD. V was cut by 4 bases and J by 0 bases, with 21 bases left in between. The CDR3 is CACDFLTGGHSSWDTRQMFF. The DNA for the CDR3 is TGTGCCTGTGATTTCCTTACTGGAGGCCACAGCTCCTGGGACACCCGACAGATGTTTTTC.

This clone was seen a handful of times. A much larger clonotype is one base distant, so this may be a read error. The same CDR3 can be traced to other DNA sequences in this sample. The CDR3 bases are TGTGCCTGTGACACCGTGGGGGATAGCTCCTGGGACACCCGTCAGATGTTTTTC. Amino acids: CACDTVGDSSWDTRQMFF. The V and J genes are TRDV2 and TRDJ3, with TRDD3 matching 9 bases. CDR1 is GEAIGNYY and CDR2 is EKD in the germline V gene. The CDR3 extends over 18 amino acids.

This clone showed up just a few times. This may be a read error, as it is one base from a much larger clone. This chain uses TRDV2 with TRDJ1; 9 nucleotides match TRDD3. The CDR3 covers 17 residues. Losses at the gene ends were 3 bases for V and 0 bases for J; bases not matched to a gene: 10. The germline gives CDR1 GEAIGNYY, CDR2 EKD. The DNA of the CDR3 is TGTGCCTGTGACTCTCTGGGGGATTCTCGATACACCGATAAACTCATCTTT. It codes for CACDSLGDSRYTDKLIF.

This clone is classed as medium-sized. The chain recombines TRDV2 with TRDJ1; 11 bases agree with TRDD3. Germline V gives CDR1 GEAIGNYY, CDR2 EKD. This CDR3 contains 19 residues. J lost 4 bases, V lost 0 bases, and 15 bases had no gene match. The CDR3, as DNA: TGTGCCTGTGACACCCTGATTGGACTGGGGGATAGGGGGCTCGATAAACTCATCTTT. Its translation: CACDTLIGLGDRGLDKLIF.

In regard to this clone: The TCRdb record carries a much larger clone's protein, which differs from this DNA's translation at residue 12; a read error is the likely cause, and the protein listed here is the DNA translation. The chain employs TRDV2 and TRDJ1; unclear D gene. The CDR3 length is 14 residues. The V gene's germline CDR1 is GEAIGNYY and CDR2 EKD. The CDR3 region is CACDPIGYTDKPIF. The DNA for the CDR3 is TGTGCCTGTGACCCCATTGGGTACACCGATAAACCCATCTTT.

A few counts support this clone. With only one base between it and a far larger clone, this is likely a read error. Other DNA sequences within the sample encode an identical CDR3. The chain carries TRDV2 and TRDJ1; TRDD3 agrees at 12 bases. Germline V gives CDR1 GEAIGNYY, CDR2 EKD. The length of the CDR3 is 20 residues. Here the CDR3 DNA reads TGTGCCTGTGACACATTAACTGGGGGATACTTAAGGGGGGAGCCCCAAGTACTCATATTT. Its protein product is CACDTLTGGYLRGEPQVLIF.

This clone was counted only a few times. TCRdb has a much larger clone's protein, which differs at residue 8 from the translation of this DNA, likely because of a read error; what is shown is the protein translated from the DNA. The chain is built from TRDV2 and TRDJ1; 8 bases are a match to TRDD3. This CDR3 has 20 residues. Trimming took 1 base from V and 10 from J; bases not matched to a gene: 28. Germline CDR1 GEAIGNYY, CDR2 EKD. The CDR3 spells CACDTLTWGYLRGEPQVLIF. CDR3 nucleotide sequence: TGTGCCTGTGACACATTAACTTGGGGATACTTAAGGGGGGAGCCCCAAGTACTCATCTTT.

In this sample, this clone turned up a few times. This probably arose from a read error, given a far larger clone one base away. This CDR3 is also generated by other DNA sequences in the sample. This sequence joins TRDV2 and TRDJ1; 9 nucleotides line up with TRDD3. Germline lookup yields CDR1 GEAIGNYY and CDR2 EKD. V lost 4 bases and J lost 1; bases outside the gene matches: 18. The CDR3 loop spans 19 amino acids. DNA of the CDR3: TGTGCCTGTGATCCCATAGCGCTCGGGGGATACCGGGGCACCGATAAACTCATCTTT. Translation: CACDPIALGGYRGTDKLIF.

This clone appeared a few times. With a far larger clone one base away, a read error is the likely cause. The chain carries TRDV3 and TRDJ1, with TRDD3 identical over 11 bases. From germline, CDR1 is TVYSNPD and CDR2 GDNSRS (reference sequence). There are 17 residues in the CDR3. The V and J ends lost 4 bases and 3 bases, in that order; junction bases with no gene match: 16. DNA for the CDR3: TGTGCCTACGCCTCCTTTCCAGCCTGGGGGATACCCGATAAACTCATCTTT. This sequence encodes CAYASFPAWGIPDKLIF.

Of note for this clone: This sequence is one base from a far larger clone and is likely a read error. Additional DNA sequences in this sample encode the identical CDR3. This chain links TRDV2 with TRDJ1; 12 positions agree with TRDD3. This CDR3 has 20 amino acids. Germline-derived CDR1 and CDR2 are GEAIGNYY and EKD. This chain's CDR3 is CACDTLTGGYLRGEPQVLIF. The DNA for the CDR3 is TGTGCATGTGACACATTAACTGGGGGATACTTAAGGGGGGAGCCCCAAGTACTCATCTTT.

This clone is classed as large. The chain employs TRDV2 and TRDJ1, with D possibly being TRDD3 (6 bases). This CDR3 contains 14 residues. Between the trimmed V and J ends, which lost 1 base and 2 bases, there was a span of 10 bases. CDR1 GEAIGNYY and CDR2 EKD come from the germline V gene. This CDR3 is CACDTLGVTDKLIF. The CDR3 region has the DNA TGTGCCTGTGACACACTGGGAGTAACCGATAAACTCATCTTT.

This clone was seen a handful of times. A read error is likely here: a far larger clone is one base away. The identical CDR3 is also encoded by other nucleotide sequences in the sample. The V call is TRDV2, the J call TRDJ1, with 11 nucleotides matching TRDD3. The CDR3 loop spans 15 amino acids. V was clipped by 0 bases and J by 9 bases; unmatched bases: 8. Germline loops: CDR1 GEAIGNYY, CDR2 EKD. The CDR3 bases are TGTGCCTGTGACACCCTTACTGGGGGATATAAGGAACTCATCTTT. Protein sequence: CACDTLTGGYKELIF.

Details on this clone: A read error likely explains this, since a far larger clone differs by one base. The chain joins TRDV2 to TRDJ1; 12 bases are a match to TRDD3. Germline values: CDR1 GEAIGNYY, CDR2 EKD. The CDR3 extends over 15 amino acids. V was clipped by 0 bases and J by 8 bases; unmatched bases: 6. Written as DNA, the CDR3 is TGTGCCTGTGACACCCTTACTGGGGGATACAAGAAACTCATCTTT. It translates to CACDTLTGGYKKLIF.

By frequency in the sample, this clone is medium-sized. The chain couples TRDV2 to TRDJ1; D is perhaps TRDD3 (6 bases). V lost 3 bases and J 0 bases, leaving 10 bases between the germline ends. This CDR3 region has 14 residues. Germline loops: CDR1 GEAIGNYY, CDR2 EKD. This chain's CDR3 is CACDAMGDTDKLIF. The CDR3 nucleotides read TGTGCCTGTGACGCCATGGGGGACACCGATAAACTCATCTTT.

A word on this clone: TCRdb's protein, taken from a much larger clone, differs from this DNA's translation at residue 5, likely owing to a read error; the protein displayed comes from the DNA. V gene TRDV1 combines with J gene TRDJ1, with no clear D. The CDR3 has 10 amino acids. The ends were cut back, 10 bases at V and 4 bases at J, with 7 bases in the middle. Looked up from germline, CDR1 is TSWWSYY and CDR2 is QGS. Here the CDR3 DNA reads TGTGCTCCAAAGATCGATAAACTCATCTTT. Its protein is CAPKIDKLIF.

This clone was detected only a few times. A much larger clone differs by one base, so this may be a read error. Within the sample, other DNA sequences also encode this same CDR3. The chain couples TRDV2 to TRDJ1; 12 bases fit TRDD3. Losses at the gene ends were 1 base for V and 2 bases for J; bases not matched to a gene: 13. Germline V gene lookup returns CDR1 GEAIGNYY and CDR2 EKD. The CDR3 covers 19 residues. This chain's CDR3 is CACDTLLGDTRPNTDKLIF. CDR3 nucleotides: TGTGCCTGTGACACACTACTGGGGGATACACGGCCCAATACCGATAAACTCATCTTT.

This clone was seen a handful of times. A read error likely explains why the TCRdb protein, taken from a much larger clone, differs from this DNA's translation at residue 13; the protein shown is translated from the DNA. The V and J genes are TRDV2 and TRDJ1; 12 bases match TRDD3. This CDR3 has 15 residues. Per the germline V gene, CDR1 is GEAIGNYY and CDR2 is EKD. The V and J ends lost 0 bases and 12 bases, in that order; junction bases with no gene match: 10. This chain's CDR3 is CACDTLTGGYKEFIF. For the CDR3, the DNA is TGTGCCTGTGACACCCTTACTGGGGGATACAAGGAATTCATCTTT.

This clone qualifies as hyperexpanded (1% or more). This sample includes further DNA sequences coding for the same CDR3. This chain links TRDV2 with TRDJ1; D uncertain. CDR1 is GEAIGNYY and CDR2 is EKD in the germline V gene. Between the trimmed V and J ends, which lost 3 bases and 0 bases, there was a span of 10 bases. The CDR3 spans 14 residues. CDR3 in amino acids: CACDPIGYTDKLIF. The CDR3 nucleotides are TGTGCCTGTGACCCCATTGGGTACACCGATAAACTCATCTTT.